Described below is a single T cell receptor (beta chain) sequence and its context. The sample originates from a study of blood T cell repertoires in COVID-19. About the study: COVID-19 samples collected from the United States, Italy and Spain covered acute and convalescent phases. The analysed material was cDNA or gDNA that came from T cells, B-cell-depleted T cells, or PBMCs.

J lost 0 bases, V lost 4 bases, and 4 bases had no gene match. The CDR3 consists of 15 residues. Germline CDR1 and CDR2: SGHRS and YFSETQ. Per the original data handling: How many nucleated cells were present was estimated from reference gene primer amplification. Some clones are missing from TCRdb's copy, which holds only in-frame ones; the method was immunoSEQ multiplex PCR. The V and J calls and clone size were taken over from that table, and D and trimming were inferred from the DNA. In the table there are over 200,000 clones, around four fifths of which are singletons. This sequence joins TRBV5-1 and TRBJ2-5, with 9 bases aligning to TRBD2. Sequences were obtained from peripheral blood. The clonotype originates from a woman over 75 with active or convalescent COVID-19. In nucleotides, the CDR3 is TGCGCCAGCAGCCAAAGCGGGAGGTACCAAGAGACCCAGTACTTC. Residues: CASSQSGRYQETQYF.